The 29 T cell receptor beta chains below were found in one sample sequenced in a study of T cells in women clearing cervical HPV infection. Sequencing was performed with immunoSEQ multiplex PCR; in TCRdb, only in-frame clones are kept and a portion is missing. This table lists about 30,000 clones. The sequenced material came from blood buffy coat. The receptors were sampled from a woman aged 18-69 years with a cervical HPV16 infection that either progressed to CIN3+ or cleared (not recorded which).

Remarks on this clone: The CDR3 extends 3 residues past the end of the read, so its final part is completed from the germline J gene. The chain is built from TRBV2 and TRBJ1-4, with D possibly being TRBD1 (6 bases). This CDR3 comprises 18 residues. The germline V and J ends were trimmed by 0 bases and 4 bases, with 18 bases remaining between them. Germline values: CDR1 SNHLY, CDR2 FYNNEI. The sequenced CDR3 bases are TGTGCCAGCAGTGAAGCACTTTTGGGGGGGCTTAATAATGAAAAA. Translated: CASSEALLGGLNNEK. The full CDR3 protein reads CASSEALLGGLNNEKLFF.

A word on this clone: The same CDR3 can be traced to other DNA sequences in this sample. CDR3: CASSPGLAGGRGYNEQFF. The covered CDR3 bases are TGTGCCAGCTCCCCTGGACTAGCGGGGGGCCGGGGGTACAATGAG. V is TRBV18 and J is TRBJ2-1; TRBD2 matches at 14 bases. The read terminates 3 residues ahead of where the CDR3 ends, so the germline J gene completes it. Germline CDR1 reads KGHSH; CDR2 reads LQKENI. Germline trimming cut 6 bases from V and 4 bases from J; bases unmatched to any gene: 11. This CDR3 comprises 18 residues.

The part of the CDR3 DNA that was read is TGTGCCAGCTCACTCCTAGGGCGGGAGGGCCCCTACAATGAC. As protein: CASSLLGREGPYND. The entire CDR3 is CASSLLGREGPYNDYTF. The chain couples TRBV18 to TRBJ1-2; D uncertain. The observed sequence ends 3 residues before the CDR3 terminus, with the missing tail filled in from the germline J gene. The CDR3 runs to 17 residues. Germline V gene lookup returns CDR1 KGHSH and CDR2 LQKENI.

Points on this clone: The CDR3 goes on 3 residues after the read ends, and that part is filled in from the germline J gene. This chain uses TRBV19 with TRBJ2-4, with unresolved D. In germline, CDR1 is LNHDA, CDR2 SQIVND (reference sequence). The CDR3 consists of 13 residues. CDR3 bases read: TGTGCCAGTAGTACGACGGTGAACTATGGT. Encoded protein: CASSTTVNYG. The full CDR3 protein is CASSTTVNYGQYF.

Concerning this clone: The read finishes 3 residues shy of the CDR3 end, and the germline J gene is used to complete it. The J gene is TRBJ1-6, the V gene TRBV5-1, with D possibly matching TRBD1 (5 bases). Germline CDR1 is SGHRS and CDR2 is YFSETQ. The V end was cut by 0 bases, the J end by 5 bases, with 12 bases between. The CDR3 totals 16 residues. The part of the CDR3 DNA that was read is TGCGCCAGCAGCTTGGACAGGACGGAAAATAATTCACCC. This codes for CASSLDRTENNSP. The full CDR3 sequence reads CASSLDRTENNSPLHF.

The sequenced part of the CDR3 DNA is TGTGCCAGCAGCCGATGGAACGCTGGGACAGGGTCCACAGATACG. It specifies CASSRWNAGTGSTDT. The whole CDR3 sequence reads CASSRWNAGTGSTDTQYF. This chain connects TRBV7-7 to TRBJ2-3; TRBD1 agrees at 9 bases. The read terminates 3 residues before the CDR3 end, so the remaining end is supplied by the germline J gene. Trimming cost V 5 bases and J 2 bases; bases outside gene matches: 14. The CDR3 is 18 amino acids. CDR1 is SSHAT, CDR2 FNYEAQ, per germline (reference sequence).

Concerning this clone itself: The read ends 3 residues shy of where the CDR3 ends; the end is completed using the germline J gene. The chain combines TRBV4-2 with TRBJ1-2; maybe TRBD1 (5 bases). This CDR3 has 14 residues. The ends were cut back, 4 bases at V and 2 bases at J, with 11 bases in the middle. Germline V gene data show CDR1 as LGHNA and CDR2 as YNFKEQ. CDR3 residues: CASSPRGANYGYTF. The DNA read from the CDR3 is TGTGCCAGCAGCCCTCGAGGGGCCAACTATGGC.

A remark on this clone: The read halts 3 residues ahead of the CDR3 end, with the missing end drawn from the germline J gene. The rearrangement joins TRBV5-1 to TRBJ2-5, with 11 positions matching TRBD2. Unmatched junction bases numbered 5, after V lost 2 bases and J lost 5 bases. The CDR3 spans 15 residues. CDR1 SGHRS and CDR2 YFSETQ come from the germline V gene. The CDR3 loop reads CASSFGTSGGETQYF. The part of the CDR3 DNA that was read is TGCGCCAGCAGCTTCGGGACTAGCGGAGGGGAGACC.

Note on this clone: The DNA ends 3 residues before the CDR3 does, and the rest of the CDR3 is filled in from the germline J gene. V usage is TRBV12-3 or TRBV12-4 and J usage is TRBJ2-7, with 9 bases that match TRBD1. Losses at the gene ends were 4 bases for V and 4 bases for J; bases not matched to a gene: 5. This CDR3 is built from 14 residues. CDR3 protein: CASSSGTGSYEQYF. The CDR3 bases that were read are TGTGCCAGCAGTTCCGGGACAGGGTCTTACGAG.

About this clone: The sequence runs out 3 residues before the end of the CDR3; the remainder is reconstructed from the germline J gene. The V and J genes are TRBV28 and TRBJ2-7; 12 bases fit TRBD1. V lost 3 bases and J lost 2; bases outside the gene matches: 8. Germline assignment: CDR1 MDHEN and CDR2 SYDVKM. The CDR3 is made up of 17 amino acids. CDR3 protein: CASSFGGDRGRAYEQYF. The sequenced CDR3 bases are TGTGCCAGCAGTTTTGGCGGGGACAGGGGGCGAGCCTACGAG.

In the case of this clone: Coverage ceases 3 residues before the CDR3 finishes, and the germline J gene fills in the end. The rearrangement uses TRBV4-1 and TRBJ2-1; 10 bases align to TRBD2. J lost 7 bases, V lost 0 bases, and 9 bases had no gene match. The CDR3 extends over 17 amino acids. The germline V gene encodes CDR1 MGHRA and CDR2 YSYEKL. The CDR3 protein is CASSQDQLLAGRNEQFF. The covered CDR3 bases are TGCGCCAGCAGCCAAGATCAGTTACTAGCGGGAAGGAATGAG.

CDR3 region: CASSLGQPAYGYTF. The covered CDR3 bases are TGTGCCAGCAGCTTGGGACAGCCAGCCTATGGC. This rearrangement joins TRBV5-6 to TRBJ1-2; tentative D call: TRBD1 (5 bases). With the read ending 3 residues before the CDR3 end, the germline J gene is used to fill in that end. Germline values: CDR1 SGHDT, CDR2 YYEEEE. V shed 0 bases and J shed 4 bases, with 10 bases lying between them. The CDR3 runs to 14 residues.

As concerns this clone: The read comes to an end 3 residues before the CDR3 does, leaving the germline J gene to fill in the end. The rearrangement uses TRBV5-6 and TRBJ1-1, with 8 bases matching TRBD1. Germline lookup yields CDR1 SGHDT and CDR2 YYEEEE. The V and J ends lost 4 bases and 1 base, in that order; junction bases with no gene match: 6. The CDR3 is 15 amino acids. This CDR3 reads CASSAGDRGNTEAFF. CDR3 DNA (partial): TGTGCCAGCAGCGCTGGTGACAGGGGGAACACTGAA.

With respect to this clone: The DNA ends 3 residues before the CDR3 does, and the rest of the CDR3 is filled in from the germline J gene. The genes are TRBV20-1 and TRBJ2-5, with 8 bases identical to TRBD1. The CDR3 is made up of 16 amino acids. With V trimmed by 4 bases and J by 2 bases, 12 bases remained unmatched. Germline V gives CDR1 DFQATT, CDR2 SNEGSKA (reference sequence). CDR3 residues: CSATPLPGGPQETQYF. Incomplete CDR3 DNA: TGCAGTGCTACCCCTCTGCCAGGGGGCCCACAAGAGACC.

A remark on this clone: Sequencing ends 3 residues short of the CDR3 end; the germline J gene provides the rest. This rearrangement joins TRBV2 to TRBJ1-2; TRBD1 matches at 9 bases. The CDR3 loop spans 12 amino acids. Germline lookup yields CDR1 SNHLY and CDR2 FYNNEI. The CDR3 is CASSWDREGYTF. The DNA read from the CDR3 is TGTGCCAGCAGTTGGGACAGGGAAGGC.

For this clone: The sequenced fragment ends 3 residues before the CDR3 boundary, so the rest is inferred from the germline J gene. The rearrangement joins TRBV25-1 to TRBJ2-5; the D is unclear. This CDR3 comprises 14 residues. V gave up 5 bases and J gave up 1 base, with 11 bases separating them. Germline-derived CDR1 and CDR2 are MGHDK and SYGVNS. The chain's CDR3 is CASSLMGFQETQYF. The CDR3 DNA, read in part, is TGTGCCAGCAGTCTGATGGGCTTCCAAGAGACC.

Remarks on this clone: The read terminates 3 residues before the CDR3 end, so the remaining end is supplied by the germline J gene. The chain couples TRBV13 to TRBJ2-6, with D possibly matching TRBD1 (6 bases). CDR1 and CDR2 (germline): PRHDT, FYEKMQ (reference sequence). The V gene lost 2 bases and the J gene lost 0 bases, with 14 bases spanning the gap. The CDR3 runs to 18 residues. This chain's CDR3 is CASSLTGTPGSGANVLTF. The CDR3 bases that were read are TGTGCCAGCAGCTTAACAGGGACCCCAGGCTCTGGGGCCAACGTC.

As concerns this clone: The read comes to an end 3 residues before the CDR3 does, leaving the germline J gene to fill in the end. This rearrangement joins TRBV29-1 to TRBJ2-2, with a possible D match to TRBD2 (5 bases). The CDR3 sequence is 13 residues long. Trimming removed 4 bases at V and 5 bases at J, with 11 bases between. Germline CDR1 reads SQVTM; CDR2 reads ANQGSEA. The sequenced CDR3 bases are TGCAGCGTTGGAGGGTCGATGACCGGGGAG. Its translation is CSVGGSMTGE. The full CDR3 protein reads CSVGGSMTGELFF.

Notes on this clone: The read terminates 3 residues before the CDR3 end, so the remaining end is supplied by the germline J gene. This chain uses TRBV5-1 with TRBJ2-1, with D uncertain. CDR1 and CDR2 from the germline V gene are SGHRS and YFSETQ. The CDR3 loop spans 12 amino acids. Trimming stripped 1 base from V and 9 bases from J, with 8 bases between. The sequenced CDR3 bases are TGCGCCAGCAGCTTGTCGGGTGGTGAG. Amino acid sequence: CASSLSGGE. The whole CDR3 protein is CASSLSGGEQFF.

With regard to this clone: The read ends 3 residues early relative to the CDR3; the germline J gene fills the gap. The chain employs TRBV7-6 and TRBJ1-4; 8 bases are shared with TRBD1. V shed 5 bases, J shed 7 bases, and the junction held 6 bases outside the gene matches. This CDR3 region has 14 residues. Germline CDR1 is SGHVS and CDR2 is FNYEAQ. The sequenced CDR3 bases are TGTGCCAGCAGCCAAGGACAGGGTGGTGAAAAA. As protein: CASSQGQGGEK. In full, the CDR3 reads CASSQGQGGEKLFF.

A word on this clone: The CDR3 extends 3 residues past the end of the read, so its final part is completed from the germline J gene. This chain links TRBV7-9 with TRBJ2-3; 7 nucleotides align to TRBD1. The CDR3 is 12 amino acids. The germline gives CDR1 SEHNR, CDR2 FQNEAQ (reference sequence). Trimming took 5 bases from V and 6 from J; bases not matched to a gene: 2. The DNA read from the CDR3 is TGTGCCAGCAGCGACAGGGTGGATACG. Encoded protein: CASSDRVDT. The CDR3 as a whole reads CASSDRVDTQYF.

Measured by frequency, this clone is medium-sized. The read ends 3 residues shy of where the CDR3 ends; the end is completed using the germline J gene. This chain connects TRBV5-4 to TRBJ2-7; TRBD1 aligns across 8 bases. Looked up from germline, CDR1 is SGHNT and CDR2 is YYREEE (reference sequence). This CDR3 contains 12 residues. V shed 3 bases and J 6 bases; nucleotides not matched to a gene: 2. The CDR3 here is CASSWTGREQYF. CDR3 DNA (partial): TGTGCCAGCAGCTGGACAGGGCGCGAG.

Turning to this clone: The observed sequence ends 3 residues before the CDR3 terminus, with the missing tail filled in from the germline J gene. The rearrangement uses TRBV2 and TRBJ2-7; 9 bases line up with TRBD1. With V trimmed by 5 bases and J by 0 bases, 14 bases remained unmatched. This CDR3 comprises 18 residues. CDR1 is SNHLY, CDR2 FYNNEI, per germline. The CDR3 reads CASSTAGGQGWSSYEQYF. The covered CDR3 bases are TGTGCCAGCAGTACCGCCGGGGGACAGGGATGGAGCTCCTACGAG.

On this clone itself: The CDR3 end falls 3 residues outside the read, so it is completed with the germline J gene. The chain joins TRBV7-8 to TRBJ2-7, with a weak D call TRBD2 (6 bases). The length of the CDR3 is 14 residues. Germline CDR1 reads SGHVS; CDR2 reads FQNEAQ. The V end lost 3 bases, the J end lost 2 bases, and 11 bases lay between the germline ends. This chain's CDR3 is CASSLSGSTYEQYF. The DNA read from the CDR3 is TGTGCCAGCAGCTTGAGCGGGTCAACCTACGAG.

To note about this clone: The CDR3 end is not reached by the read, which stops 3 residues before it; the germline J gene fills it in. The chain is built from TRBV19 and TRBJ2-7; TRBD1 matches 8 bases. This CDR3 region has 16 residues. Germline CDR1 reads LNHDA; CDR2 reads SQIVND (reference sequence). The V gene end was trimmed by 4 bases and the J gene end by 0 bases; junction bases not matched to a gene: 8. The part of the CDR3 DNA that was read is TGTGCCAGTAGTAGGGGCTCGGGACAGGCCTCCTACGAG. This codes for CASSRGSGQASYE. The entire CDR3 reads CASSRGSGQASYEQYF.

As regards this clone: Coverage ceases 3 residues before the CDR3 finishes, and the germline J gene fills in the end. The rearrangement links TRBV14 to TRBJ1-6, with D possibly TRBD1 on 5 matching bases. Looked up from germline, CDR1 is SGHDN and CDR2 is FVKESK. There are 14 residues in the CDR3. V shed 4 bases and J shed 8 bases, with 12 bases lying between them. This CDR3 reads CASSLGLGHSPLHF. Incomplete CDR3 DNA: TGTGCCAGCAGCCTGGGACTCGGGCATTCACCC.

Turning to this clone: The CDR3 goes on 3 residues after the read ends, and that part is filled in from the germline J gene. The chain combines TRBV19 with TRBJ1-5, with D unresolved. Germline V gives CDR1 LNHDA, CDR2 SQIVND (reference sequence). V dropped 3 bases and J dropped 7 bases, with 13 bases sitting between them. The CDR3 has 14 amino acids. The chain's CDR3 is CASSIQPERQPQHF. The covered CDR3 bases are TGTGCCAGTAGTATCCAGCCTGAGCGGCAGCCC.

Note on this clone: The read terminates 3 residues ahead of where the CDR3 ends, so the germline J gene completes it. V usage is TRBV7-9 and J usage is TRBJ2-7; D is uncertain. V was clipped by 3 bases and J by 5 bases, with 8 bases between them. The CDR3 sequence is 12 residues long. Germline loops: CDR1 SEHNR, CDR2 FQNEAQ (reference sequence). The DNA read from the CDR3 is TGTGCCAGCAGCTTGCAGAAAGACGAG. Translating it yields CASSLQKDE. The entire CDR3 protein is CASSLQKDEQYF.

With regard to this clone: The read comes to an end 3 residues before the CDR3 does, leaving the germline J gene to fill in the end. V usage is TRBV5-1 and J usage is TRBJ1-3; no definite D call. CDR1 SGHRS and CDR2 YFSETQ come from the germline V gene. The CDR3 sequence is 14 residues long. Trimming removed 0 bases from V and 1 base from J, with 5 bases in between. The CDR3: CASSLGASGNTIYF. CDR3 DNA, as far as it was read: TGCGCCAGCAGCTTGGGGGCGTCTGGAAACACC.